This T cell receptor beta chain was documented in a study of CD8+CD57+ T cells in acquired aplastic anemia (dated by TCRdb to 2016 to 2019). Notes on the research overall: DNA extracted from sorted CD4+ and CD8+ cells had a mean of approximately 3 ug, with a range of roughly 0.2 to 30 ug. CD8+CD57+ expansion was defined as a frequency above the mean frequency observed in healthy subjects.

V loses 8 bases of germline sequence and J loses 7 bases, and the interval between the two ends is 12 bases. Sequences MNHNS (CDR1) and SASEGT (CDR2) are obtained from the germline V gene. The CDR3 contains 12 residues, cysteine and phenylalanine counted. CDR3 DNA only is kept here, 36 bases in frame from base 1. The patients picked for sequencing were ones in whom flow cytometry had shown an expansion of CD8+CD57+ cells. All patients had severe acquired aplastic anemia diagnosed by International Study of Aplastic Anemia and Agranulocytosis and Camitta criteria. At the time blood was sampled, none of the patients had received any therapy. In the study, sorted CD4+ and CD8+ blood T cells from patients with severe aplastic anemia and from healthy subjects underwent deep sequencing of TCR repertoires. In the USA, patient enrollment took place under clinicaltrials.gov protocols 00001620, 01623167, 00001397, 00071045, 00081523 and 00961064. Ficoll-Paque density gradient centrifugation was used to isolate peripheral blood mononuclear cells. CD4+ and CD8+ T cells were sorted by FACS or magnetic beads before DNA extraction.

Findings and caveats that apply to the study as a whole: CD8+ Simpson's diversity did not differ significantly between patients and healthy controls (P=0.060). About 29 CD8+ CDR3 sequences were found to be shared between patients and controls, but these sequences appeared to be highly expressed in patients and within the immunodominant clones of the patients.

This clonotype was seen only once. Its antigen target is currently unknown. No much larger clone is present one base from it, and per-base qualities are unavailable. A single read makes a weak case. TCR beta VDJ combination and CDR3 sequence profiling used genomic DNA as the template. An Illumina HiSeq 2000 was the platform used for TCR repertoire sequencing. In the original analysis: TRBV/TRBJ rearrangement plots, CDR3 size and DJ length profiles, and Simpson's diversity index were used to evaluate the repertoires. The most abundant DNA sequence in the deep sequencing data was defined as the immunodominant clone. CDR3 amino acid sequences were screened for sharing across subjects and were compared with published repertoires and the VDJdb database. TCRdb passed the public sequencing reads through fastp at Q25 and MiXCR, retaining productive beta sequences. CDR3 protein duplicates are merged, each entry listing the most common genes and DNA. TCRdb, rather than the study authors, made the V and J calls. Across this sample there are approximately 130,000 distinct CDR3 sequences, with 50% to 70% seen only once. The ten largest clonotypes hold 25% to 35% of the sample.

The origin of this receptor is a human donor with aplastic anemia. Sequenced: sorted CD4+, CD8+, or CD8+CD57+ T cells (not recorded which) from PBMCs. The sequence joins TRBV6-1 to TRBJ2-1; the D gene remains uncertain. The bases are TGTGCCAGCGGCCGGGCACGGAATGAGCAGTTCTTC. Its amino acids are CASGRARNEQFF.